The 27 T cell receptor beta chains listed next were all sequenced from one sample in a study of blood T cell repertoires in COVID-19. The assay was immunoSEQ multiplex PCR, and TCRdb's table has in-frame clones only and misses some. Seen here are around 620,000 clones, 85% to 90% observed once, and the top ten hold more than 0.25%. The material sequenced was peripheral blood. These receptors all come from a woman aged 18-29 years with acute or convalescent COVID-19.

CDR3 coding DNA: TGCGCCAGCAGCCCGACCGGGACTAGCGGGGGGGATACGCAGTATTTT. The encoded protein is CASSPTGTSGGDTQYF. The genes are TRBV5-1 and TRBJ2-3; 15 nucleotides line up with TRBD2. V trimming: 4 bases; J trimming: 6 bases; junction bases outside the gene matches: 6. This CDR3 has 16 residues. Germline lookup yields CDR1 SGHRS and CDR2 YFSETQ.

The rearrangement joins TRBV4-3 to TRBJ1-2; TRBD1 matches 10 bases. J gave up 6 bases and V 4 bases, and 8 bases lay outside the gene matches. The CDR3 runs 15 residues. Germline V gene lookup returns CDR1 LGHNA and CDR2 YSLEER. As DNA, the CDR3 is TGCGCCAGCAGCCCCGGGGACAGGGGATGGGATGGCTACACCTTC. This encodes CASSPGDRGWDGYTF.

The chain is built from TRBV13 and TRBJ1-1; D perhaps matches TRBD1 (5 bases). Between the trimmed V and J ends, which lost 5 bases and 4 bases, there was a span of 8 bases. This CDR3 has 12 amino acids. Germline CDR1 reads PRHDT; CDR2 reads FYEKMQ (reference sequence). The CDR3 region is CASSPGPTEAFF. CDR3 in DNA: TGTGCCAGCAGCCCAGGGCCCACTGAAGCTTTCTTT.

This rearrangement joins TRBV11-2 to TRBJ2-7, with 8 bases aligning to TRBD1. V trimming: 5 bases; J trimming: 6 bases; junction bases outside the gene matches: 9. Per germline, CDR1 SGHAT and CDR2 FQNNGV. The CDR3 loop spans 14 amino acids. The CDR3 loop reads CASSLRPGGAEQYF. The DNA for the CDR3 is TGTGCCAGCAGCCTTCGGCCAGGGGGCGCCGAGCAGTACTTC.

The genes are TRBV27 and TRBJ1-2; 11 bases map to TRBD1. The CDR3 is 15 residues long. V was clipped by 4 bases and J by 7 bases; unmatched bases: 8. Germline V gene data show CDR1 as MNHEY and CDR2 as SMNVEV (reference sequence). CDR3 sequence (DNA): TGTGCCAGCAGTTCATCCGGGACAGGGGGTGGTGGCTACACCTTC. Residues: CASSSSGTGGGGYTF.

A single count supports this clone. CDR3 coding DNA: TGTGCCAGTAGTATCCCCAACAGGGGGCGGATCACTGAAGCTTTCTTT. It codes for CASSIPNRGRITEAFF. This sequence joins TRBV19 and TRBJ1-1; 9 nucleotides line up with TRBD1. The J segment lost 4 bases and the V segment lost 3 bases, leaving 9 bases of the junction unmatched. The CDR3 has 16 amino acids. Per germline, CDR1 LNHDA and CDR2 SQIVND (reference sequence).

This chain joins TRBV11-3 and TRBJ2-1, with 10 bases lining up with TRBD1. Germline V lookup: CDR1 SGHNT, CDR2 YENEEA. This CDR3 is 17 amino acids long. The trim removed 1 base at V and 2 bases at J, leaving 5 bases unmatched. The CDR3 DNA sequence: TGTGCCAGCAGCTTAGGCCGGGGACAGGGGCCCTACAATGAGCAGTTCTTC. Its translation is CASSLGRGQGPYNEQFF.

As DNA, the CDR3 is TGTGCCACCGCTACAGGGTCTGGAAACACCATATATTTT. Its translation is CATATGSGNTIYF. The V and J genes are TRBV15 and TRBJ1-3, with D maybe TRBD1 (6 bases). With 8 bases removed from V and 1 base from J, the gap between germline ends came to 9 bases. Germline CDR1 LNHNV, CDR2 YYDKDF (reference sequence). The CDR3 is 13 amino acids.

The chain carries TRBV19 and TRBJ1-2; 7 bases map to TRBD1. Losses at the gene ends were 6 bases for V and 1 base for J; bases not matched to a gene: 5. Germline CDR1 LNHDA, CDR2 SQIVND (reference sequence). This CDR3 has 14 residues. CDR3 bases: TGTGCCAGTAGGCGACAGGGCCTTAACTATGGCTACACCTTC. As protein: CASRRQGLNYGYTF.

The rearrangement joins TRBV6-4 to TRBJ2-1, with D unclear. The V gene lost 2 bases and the J gene lost 7 bases, with 9 bases spanning the gap. The length of the CDR3 is 13 residues. Germline V gene lookup returns CDR1 MRHNA and CDR2 SNTAGT. The CDR3 region is CASSDTPRNEQFF. Written as DNA, the CDR3 is TGTGCCAGCAGTGACACACCGCGGAATGAGCAGTTCTTC.

The chain couples TRBV3-1 (or the pseudogene TRBV3-2) to TRBJ2-2; no definite D call. Looked up from germline, CDR1 is LGHDT and CDR2 is YNNKEL (reference sequence). The length of the CDR3 is 17 residues. Trimming took 5 bases from V and 8 from J, leaving 24 bases between them. Here the CDR3 reads CASSVHEAISLSGELFF. The DNA for the CDR3 is TGTGCCAGCAGCGTCCACGAGGCAATATCTCTTTCGGGGGAGCTGTTTTTT.

The V and J genes are TRBV6-5 and TRBJ1-6, with D maybe TRBD1 (5 bases). Trimming shortened V by 2 bases and J by 7 bases, and 12 bases separated the two germline ends. Germline lookup yields CDR1 MNHEY and CDR2 SVGAGI. CDR3 length: 15 amino acids. The CDR3 here is CASSYEGAGNSPLHF. In nucleotides, the CDR3 is TGTGCCAGCAGTTACGAAGGGGCAGGGAATTCACCCCTCCACTTT.

This clone was recorded only once. The J gene is TRBJ1-1, the V gene TRBV3-1 (or the pseudogene TRBV3-2), with 7 bases lining up with TRBD1. The CDR3 totals 14 residues. Germline CDR1 is LGHDT and CDR2 is YNNKEL (reference sequence). Germline trimming cut 5 bases from V and 7 bases from J; bases unmatched to any gene: 10. In DNA form, the CDR3 reads TGTGCCAGCAGCTTCCTGGACAGGCTATTTGAAGCTTTCTTT. Protein sequence: CASSFLDRLFEAFF.

The V and J genes are TRBV4-2 and TRBJ2-5, with 7 positions matching TRBD2. The CDR3 spans 14 residues. J gave up 5 bases and V 1 base, and 4 bases lay outside the gene matches. The germline V gene has CDR1 LGHNA and CDR2 YNFKEQ. CDR3 nucleotides: TGTGCCAGCAGCCAAGTGCTGGGAGGGGAGACCCAGTACTTC. Amino acids: CASSQVLGGETQYF.

This chain connects TRBV30 to TRBJ1-2, with a tentative D call TRBD1 (5 bases). The CDR3 covers 12 residues. V was pared by 4 bases and J by 4 bases, with 10 bases between. In germline, CDR1 is GTSNPN, CDR2 SVGIG (reference sequence). CDR3 DNA: TGTGCCTGGATAGGGGTCTCCTATGGCTACACCTTC. Translated: CAWIGVSYGYTF.

The chain recombines TRBV5-1 with TRBJ2-5, with 9 nucleotides matching TRBD2. Germline V CDR1 and CDR2: SGHRS, YFSETQ. This CDR3 is 16 amino acids long. V shed 0 bases, J shed 2 bases, and the junction held 5 bases outside the gene matches. CDR3 region: CASSLGTSAVQETQYF. The CDR3 DNA is TGCGCCAGCAGCTTGGGGACTAGCGCTGTACAAGAGACCCAGTACTTC.

This chain links TRBV4-3 with TRBJ2-3; 13 bases match TRBD2. Germline-derived CDR1 and CDR2 are LGHNA and YSLEER. The CDR3 is 17 residues long. The trim removed 0 bases at V and 3 bases at J, leaving 3 bases unmatched. The CDR3 here is CASSQDTTSGGTDTQYF. CDR3 nucleotides: TGCGCCAGCAGCCAAGATACGACTAGCGGGGGGACAGATACGCAGTATTTT.

The V gene is TRBV7-8, the J gene TRBJ2-1, with 7 bases lining up with TRBD2. Unmatched junction bases numbered 4, after V lost 2 bases and J lost 3 bases. CDR1 is SGHVS and CDR2 is FQNEAQ in the germline V gene. The CDR3 covers 15 residues. The CDR3 nucleotides are TGTGCCAGCAGCTTATCGGGGGGTAACTACAATGAGCAGTTCTTC. Translating gives CASSLSGGNYNEQFF.

The chain carries TRBV9 and TRBJ1-2, with D unclear. CDR3 length: 14 residues. CDR1 and CDR2 (germline): SGDLS, YYNGEE. Trimming left V 3 bases short and J 4 bases short, with 13 bases between. The CDR3 DNA reads TGTGCCAGCAGCGCGAGTCAGGCTCTCTATGGCTACACCTTC. Translating it yields CASSASQALYGYTF.

The genes are TRBV18 and TRBJ2-3; 13 bases map to TRBD2. This CDR3 comprises 16 residues. CDR1 and CDR2 (germline): KGHSH, LQKENI. V dropped 3 bases and J dropped 6; count of bases not matched to a gene: 6. The CDR3 reads CASSPTSGGAYDTQYF. The DNA for the CDR3 is TGTGCCAGCTCACCCACTAGCGGGGGGGCATATGATACGCAGTATTTT.

The V call is TRBV5-4, the J call TRBJ1-1; D unclear. The germline CDR1 and CDR2 sequences are SGHNT and YYREEE (reference sequence). The germline V and J ends were trimmed by 7 bases and 5 bases, with 15 bases remaining between them. The CDR3 spans 13 residues. CDR3 residues: CASRVGGRTEAFF. In DNA form, the CDR3 reads TGTGCCAGCCGGGTTGGAGGGAGGACTGAAGCTTTCTTT.

This clone was counted a single time. J is TRBJ1-1 and V is TRBV6-2 or TRBV6-3; possible D gene TRBD1, 6 bases. CDR3 size: 14 residues. Germline loops: CDR1 MNHEY, CDR2 SVGEGT. V was cut by 2 bases and J by 4 bases, with 11 bases left in between. The CDR3 is CASSYGGASTEAFF. The CDR3 DNA reads as TGTGCCAGCAGTTACGGGGGGGCAAGCACTGAAGCTTTCTTT.

This sequence joins TRBV2 and TRBJ1-1; TRBD1 matches 9 bases. The V gene end was trimmed by 6 bases and the J gene end by 6 bases; junction bases not matched to a gene: 11. CDR1 is SNHLY and CDR2 is FYNNEI in the germline V gene. This CDR3 contains 15 residues. This CDR3 is CASSNSQGALSEAFF. The CDR3 nucleotides read TGTGCCAGCAGCAACTCACAGGGGGCTCTGTCTGAAGCTTTCTTT.

The sample holds a few counts of this clone. This rearrangement joins TRBV12-3 or TRBV12-4 to TRBJ1-2; 9 bases fit TRBD1. The CDR3 consists of 13 residues. The V segment lost 9 bases and the J segment 5 bases; nucleotides outside the gene matches: 7. CDR3 amino acids: CASKTGGGYGYTF. The CDR3 DNA follows: TGTGCCAGTAAGACAGGGGGAGGATATGGCTACACCTTC.

The V call is TRBV19, the J call TRBJ2-7; D might be TRBD2 (6 bases). Germline-derived CDR1 and CDR2 are LNHDA and SQIVND (reference sequence). V shed 5 bases and J shed 3 bases, with 17 bases lying between them. This CDR3 comprises 15 residues. This CDR3 is CASSVLAGYNYEQYF. In DNA, the CDR3 is TGTGCCAGTAGTGTACTAGCCGGATATAACTACGAGCAGTACTTC. The whole variable domain, remainder taken from reference TRBV19 and TRBJ2-7, is DGGITQSPKYLFRKEGQNVTLSCEQNLNHDAMYWYRQDPGQGLRLIYYSQIVNDFQKGDIAEGYSVSREKKESFPLTVTSAQKNPTAFYLCASSVLAGYNYEQYFGPGTRLTVT.

The rearrangement links TRBV27 to TRBJ1-3; possible D gene TRBD1, 6 bases. This CDR3 has 15 amino acids. Per the germline V gene, CDR1 is MNHEY and CDR2 is SMNVEV (reference sequence). Trimming removed 6 bases from V and 3 bases from J, with 15 bases in between. The CDR3 region is CASSSTGLDGNTIYF. CDR3 in DNA: TGTGCCAGCAGCTCGACAGGATTGGATGGAAACACCATATATTTT.

The chain uses TRBV19 and TRBJ2-1, with D unclear. The CDR3 has 13 amino acids. Germline CDR1 reads LNHDA; CDR2 reads SQIVND (reference sequence). Trimming left V 2 bases short and J 7 bases short, with 9 bases between. DNA of the CDR3: TGTGCCAGTAGTATACTGGCAGGAAATGAGCAGTTCTTC. This translates into CASSILAGNEQFF.